This T cell receptor (beta chain) was retrieved from a study of T cell clonotyping in hematopoietic cell transplantation. The length of the CDR3 is 14 residues. In germline, CDR1 is SGHAT, CDR2 FQNNGV. With V trimmed by 5 bases and J by 3 bases, 4 bases remained unmatched. Study results and caveats: At the given depth, recipient repertoires were over 95% de novo clonotypes. CD4 and CD8 repertoire contributions could not be separated without sorting.

Time point in this sample: recipient sample about 28 days before transplant, after cytoreduction. Notes on this clone: Its specificity is not known.

Clones were read by immunoSEQ multiplex PCR, and TCRdb kept only the in-frame ones, dropping some. The repertoire holds roughly 6,000 clones, with 80% as singletons. The sequence came from a woman between 45 and 65 years old with acute myeloid leukemia. Some clones in this sample may be carry-over from other donors' samples. The material was peripheral blood mononuclear cells, obtained before stem cell transplant. The chain recombines TRBV11-2 with TRBJ2-3; 8 bases align to TRBD2. The CDR3 reads CASSLGRVTDTQYF. CDR3 coding DNA: TGTGCCAGCAGCCTCGGGAGGGTGACAGATACGCAGTATTTT.